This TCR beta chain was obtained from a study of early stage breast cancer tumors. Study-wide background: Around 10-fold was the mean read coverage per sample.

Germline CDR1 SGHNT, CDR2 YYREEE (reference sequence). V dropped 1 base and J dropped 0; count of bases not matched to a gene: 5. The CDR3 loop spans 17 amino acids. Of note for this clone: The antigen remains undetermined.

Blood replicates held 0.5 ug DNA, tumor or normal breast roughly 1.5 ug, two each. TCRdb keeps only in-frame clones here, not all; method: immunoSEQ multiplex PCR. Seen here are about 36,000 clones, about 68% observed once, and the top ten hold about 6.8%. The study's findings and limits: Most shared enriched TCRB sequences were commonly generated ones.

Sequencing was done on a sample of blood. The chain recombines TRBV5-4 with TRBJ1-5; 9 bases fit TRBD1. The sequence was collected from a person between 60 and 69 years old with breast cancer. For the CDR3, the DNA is TGTGCCAGCAGCTTGTGGGGACAGGGAAATAGCAATCAGCCCCAGCATTTT. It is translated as CASSLWGQGNSNQPQHF.